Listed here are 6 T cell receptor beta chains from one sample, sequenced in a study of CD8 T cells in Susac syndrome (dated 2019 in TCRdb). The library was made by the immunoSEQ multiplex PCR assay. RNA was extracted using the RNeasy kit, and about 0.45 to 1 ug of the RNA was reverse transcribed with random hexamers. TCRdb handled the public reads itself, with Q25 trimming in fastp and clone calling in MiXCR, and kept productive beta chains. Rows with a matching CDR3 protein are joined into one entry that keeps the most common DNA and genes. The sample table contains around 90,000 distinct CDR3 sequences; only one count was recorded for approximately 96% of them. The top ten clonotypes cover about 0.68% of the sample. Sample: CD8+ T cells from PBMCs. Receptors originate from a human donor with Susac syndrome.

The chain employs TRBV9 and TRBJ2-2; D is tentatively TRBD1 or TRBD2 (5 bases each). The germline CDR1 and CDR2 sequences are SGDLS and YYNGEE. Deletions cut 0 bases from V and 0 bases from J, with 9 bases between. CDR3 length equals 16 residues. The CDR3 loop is CASSVVLGANTGELFF. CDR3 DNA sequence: TGTGCCAGCAGCGTAGTTCTGGGGGCGAACACCGGGGAGCTGTTTTTT.

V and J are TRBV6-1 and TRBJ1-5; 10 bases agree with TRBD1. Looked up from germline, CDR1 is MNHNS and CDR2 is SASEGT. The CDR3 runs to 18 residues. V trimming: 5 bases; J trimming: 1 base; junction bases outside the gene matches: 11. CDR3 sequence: CASSKWDRGSRSNQPQHF. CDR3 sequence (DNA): TGTGCCAGCAGTAAGTGGGACAGGGGCTCACGAAGCAATCAGCCCCAGCATTTT.

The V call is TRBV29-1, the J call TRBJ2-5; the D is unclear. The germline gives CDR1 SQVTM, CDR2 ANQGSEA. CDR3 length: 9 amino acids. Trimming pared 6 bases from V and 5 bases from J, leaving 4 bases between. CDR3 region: CSVGETQYF. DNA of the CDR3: TGCAGCGTGGGGGAGACCCAGTACTTC. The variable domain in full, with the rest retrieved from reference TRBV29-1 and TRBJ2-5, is SAVISQKPSRDICQRGTSLTIQCQVDSQVTMMFWYRQQPGQSLTLIATANQGSEATYESGFVIDKFPISRPNLTFSTLTVSNMSPEDSSIYLCSVGETQYFGPGTRLLVL.

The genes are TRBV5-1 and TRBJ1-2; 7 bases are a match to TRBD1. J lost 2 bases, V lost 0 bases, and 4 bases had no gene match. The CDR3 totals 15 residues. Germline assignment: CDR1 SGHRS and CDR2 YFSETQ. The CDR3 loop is CASSLDPGGNYGYTF. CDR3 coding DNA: TGCGCCAGCAGCTTGGATCCAGGGGGGAACTATGGCTACACCTTC.

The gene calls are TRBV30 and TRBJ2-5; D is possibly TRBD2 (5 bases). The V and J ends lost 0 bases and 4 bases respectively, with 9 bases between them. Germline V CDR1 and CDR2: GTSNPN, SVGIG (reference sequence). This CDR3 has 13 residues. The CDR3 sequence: CAWSVHGGETQYF. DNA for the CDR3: TGTGCCTGGAGTGTACATGGAGGAGAGACCCAGTACTTC.

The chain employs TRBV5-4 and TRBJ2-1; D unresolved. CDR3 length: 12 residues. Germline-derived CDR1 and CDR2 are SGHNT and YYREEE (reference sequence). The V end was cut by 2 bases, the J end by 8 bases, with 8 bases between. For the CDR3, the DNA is TGTGCCAGCAGCTTAAAGACCTATGAGCAGTTCTTC. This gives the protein CASSLKTYEQFF.